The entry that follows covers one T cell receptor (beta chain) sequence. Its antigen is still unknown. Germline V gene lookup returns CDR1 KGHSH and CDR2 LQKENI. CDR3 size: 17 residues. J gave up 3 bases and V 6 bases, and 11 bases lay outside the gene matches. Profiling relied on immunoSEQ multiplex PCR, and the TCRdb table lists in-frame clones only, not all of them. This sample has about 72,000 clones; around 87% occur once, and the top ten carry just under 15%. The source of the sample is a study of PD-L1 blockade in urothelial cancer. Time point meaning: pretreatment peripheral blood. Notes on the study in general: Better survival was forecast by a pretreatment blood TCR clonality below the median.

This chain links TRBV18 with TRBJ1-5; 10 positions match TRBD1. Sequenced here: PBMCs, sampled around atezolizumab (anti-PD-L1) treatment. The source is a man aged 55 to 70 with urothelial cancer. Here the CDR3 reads CASSQDRGAVYNQPQHF. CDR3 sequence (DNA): TGTGCCAGCTCCCAGGACAGGGGGGCCGTCTACAATCAGCCCCAGCATTTT.